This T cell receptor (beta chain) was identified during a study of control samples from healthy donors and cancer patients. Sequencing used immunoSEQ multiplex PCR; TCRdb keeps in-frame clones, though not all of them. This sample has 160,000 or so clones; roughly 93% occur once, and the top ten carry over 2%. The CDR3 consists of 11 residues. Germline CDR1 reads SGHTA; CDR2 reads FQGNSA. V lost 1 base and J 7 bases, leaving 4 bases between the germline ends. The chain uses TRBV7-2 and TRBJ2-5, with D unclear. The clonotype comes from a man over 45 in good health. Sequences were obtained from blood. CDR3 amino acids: CASSLGGTQYF. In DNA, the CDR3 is TGTGCCAGCAGCTTAGGCGGGACCCAGTACTTC. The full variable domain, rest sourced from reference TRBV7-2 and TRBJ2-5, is GAGVSQSPSNKVTEKGKDVELRCDPISGHTALYWYRQSLGQGLEFLIYFQGNSAPDKSGLPSDRFSAERTGGSVSTLTIQRTQQEDSAVYLCASSLGGTQYFGPGTRLLVL.